The T cell receptor beta chain under discussion was sequenced for a study of breast tumors, draining lymph nodes, adjacent tissues. Findings and limits, study-wide: Most tumor T cells seemingly derive from lymph node, then expand in tumor.

TCRdb processed the multiplex PCR reads anew with MiXCR; each CDR3 protein has one entry. The sample carries 150,000 to 200,000 distinct CDR3 sequences, approximately 33% recorded once. This clonotype occurred a few times. Its cognate antigen is unknown. Germline lookup yields CDR1 KGHSH and CDR2 LQKENI. The CDR3 sequence is 16 residues long. Unmatched junction bases numbered 1, after V lost 0 bases and J lost 4 bases. Breast cancer patients provided tissue from their axillary draining lymph nodes. The chain joins TRBV18 to TRBJ2-1; 12 bases map to TRBD2. Sequenced material: axillary lymph node tissue. This sequence was found in a female donor with breast cancer. Some clones in this sample may be carry-over from other donors' samples. DNA for the CDR3: TGTGCCAGCTCACCACCGACTAGCGGGGGTTACAATGAGCAGTTCTTC. Its protein is CASSPPTSGGYNEQFF.